This entry features one T cell receptor beta chain sequence. What it binds is unknown. There are 15 residues in the CDR3. The V segment lost 4 bases and the J segment 5 bases; nucleotides outside the gene matches: 5. The V gene's germline CDR1 is SGDLS and CDR2 YYNGEE. The sample belongs to a study of OX40 agonist ivuxolimab in advanced cancers. Turning to the study itself: Three individuals attained partial responses, comprising one hepatocellular carcinoma case and two cutaneous melanoma cases. The study, taken as a whole, reports: Some nonresponders also had low normalized T-cell clonal expansion. In general, CD8+ T cells held more expanded clones than CD4+ did, on average.

Clones were sequenced by immunoSEQ multiplex PCR, and TCRdb holds only the in-frame ones, with some missing. The sample consists of approximately 39,000 clones, approximately 78% of them appearing once. This specimen consisted of CD4+ or CD8+ T cells sorted from blood, obtained in a trial of the OX40 agonist ivuxolimab. The receptor was derived from an adult with an advanced solid tumor such as melanoma, head and neck, liver or kidney cancer. The chain carries TRBV9 and TRBJ2-1, with 11 bases fitting TRBD2. The CDR3 bases are TGTGCCAGCAGCTATAGCGGGGGGGCCAACAATGAGCAGTTCTTC. Residues: CASSYSGGANNEQFF.